This TCR beta chain was sequenced during a study of graft-versus-host responses after intestinal transplantation. Study context: Recipients were given multivisceral, liver-intestinal, or isolated intestinal transplants. Every one of the recipients received anti-thymocyte globulin induction and afterwards took tacrolimus and steroids for roughly three years.

Broader study findings: There were GvH clones found in recipient marrow, and some of them appeared first in ileum or blood.

Measured with immunoSEQ multiplex PCR; TCRdb has only the in-frame clones, and not every one. This table holds about 110,000 clones, approximately 92% found once. A note on this clone: Its antigen remains unidentified.

This clonotype was sampled from a human donor who was the organ donor for an intestinal transplant. Material: unstimulated CD4+ T cells sorted from spleen or lymph node cells, obtained before transplant.

Written as DNA, the CDR3 is TGTGCCAGCTCACCTAGCGGAGGAAACACCGGGGAGCTGTTTTTT. Amino acids: CASSPSGGNTGELFF. V usage is TRBV18 and J usage is TRBJ2-2; D is perhaps TRBD2 (6 bases). The germline V gene encodes CDR1 KGHSH and CDR2 LQKENI. The CDR3 covers 15 residues. V lost 3 bases, J lost 2 bases, and 10 bases lay in between.